This T cell receptor beta chain appears in the sequencing data of a study of blood T cells in healthy people across ages. Regarding the study as a whole: When one million T cells were used, diversity estimates were thought to be underestimates.

The germline gives CDR1 SEHNR, CDR2 FQNEAQ (reference sequence). Trimming left V 2 bases short and J 4 bases short, with 11 bases between. The CDR3 totals 14 residues. A word on this clonotype: The antigen is unknown.

A second PCR, run for about 7 to 12 cycles, used a sample-barcoded 5' primer plus a J-beta primer mix. Via MiXCR, TCRdb re-called the 5' RACE reads, giving one row per CDR3 protein. In the table there are about 830,000 distinct CDR3 sequences, 58% of which are singletons. The receptor's source is a man aged 30 to 39 in good health. The chain combines TRBV7-9 with TRBJ1-2; a weak D match, TRBD1 (5 bases). Material: blood. CDR3 nucleotides: TGTGCCAGCAGCTTATTGCGGACAAGCTATGGCTACACCTTC. Protein: CASSLLRTSYGYTF.